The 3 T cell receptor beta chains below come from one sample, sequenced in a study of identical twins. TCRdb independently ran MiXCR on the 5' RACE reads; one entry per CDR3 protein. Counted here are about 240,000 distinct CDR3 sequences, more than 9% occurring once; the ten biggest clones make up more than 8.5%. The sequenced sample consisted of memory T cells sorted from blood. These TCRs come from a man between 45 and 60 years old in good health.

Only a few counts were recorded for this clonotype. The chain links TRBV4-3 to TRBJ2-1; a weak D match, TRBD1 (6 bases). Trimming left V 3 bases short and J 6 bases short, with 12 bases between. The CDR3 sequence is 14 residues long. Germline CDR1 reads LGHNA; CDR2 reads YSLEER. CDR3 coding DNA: TGCGCCAGCAGCCAGGGGGCAACGCGCAATGAGCAGTTCTTC. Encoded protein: CASSQGATRNEQFF.

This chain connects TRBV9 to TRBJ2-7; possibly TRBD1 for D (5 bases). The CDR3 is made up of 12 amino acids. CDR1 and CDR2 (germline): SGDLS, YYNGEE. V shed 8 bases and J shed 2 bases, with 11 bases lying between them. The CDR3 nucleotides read TGTGCCAGACAGGTTGGAGCCTACGAGCAGTACTTC. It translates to CARQVGAYEQYF. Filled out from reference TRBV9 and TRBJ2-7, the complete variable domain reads DSGVTQTPKHLITATGQRVTLRCSPRSGDLSVYWYQQSLDQGLQFLIQYYNGEERAKGNILERFSAQQFPDLHSELNLSSLELGDSALYFCARQVGAYEQYFGPGTRLTVT.

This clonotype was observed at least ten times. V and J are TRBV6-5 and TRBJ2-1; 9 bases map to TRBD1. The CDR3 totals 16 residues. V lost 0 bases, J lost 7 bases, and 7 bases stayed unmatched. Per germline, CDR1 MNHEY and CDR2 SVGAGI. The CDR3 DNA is TGTGCCAGCAGTTACTCGGGACAGGGATTGGGGAATGAGCAGTTCTTC. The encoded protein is CASSYSGQGLGNEQFF.